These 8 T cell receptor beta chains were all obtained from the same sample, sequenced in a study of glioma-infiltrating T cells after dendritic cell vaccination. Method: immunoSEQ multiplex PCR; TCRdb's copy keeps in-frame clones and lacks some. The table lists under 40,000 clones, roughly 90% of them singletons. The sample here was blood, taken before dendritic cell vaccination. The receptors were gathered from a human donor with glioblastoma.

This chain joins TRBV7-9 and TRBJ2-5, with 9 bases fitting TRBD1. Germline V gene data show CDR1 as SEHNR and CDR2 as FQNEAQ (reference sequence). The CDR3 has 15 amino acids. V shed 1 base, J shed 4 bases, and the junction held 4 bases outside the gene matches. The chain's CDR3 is CASSLGDREGETQYF. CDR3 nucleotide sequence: TGTGCCAGCAGCTTAGGGGACAGGGAGGGAGAGACCCAGTACTTC. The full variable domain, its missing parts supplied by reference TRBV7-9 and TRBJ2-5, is DTGVSQNPRHKITKRGQNVTFRCDPISEHNRLYWYRQTLGQGPEFLTYFQNEAQLEKSRLLSDRFSAERPKGSFSTLEIQRTEQGDSAMYLCASSLGDREGETQYFGPGTRLLVL.

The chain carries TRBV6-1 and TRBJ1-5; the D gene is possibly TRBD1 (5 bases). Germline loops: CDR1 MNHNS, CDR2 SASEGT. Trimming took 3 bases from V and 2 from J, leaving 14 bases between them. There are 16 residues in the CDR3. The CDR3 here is CASSEGGFIGNQPQHF. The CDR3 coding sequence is TGTGCCAGCAGTGAGGGGGGGTTTATAGGCAATCAGCCCCAGCATTTT.

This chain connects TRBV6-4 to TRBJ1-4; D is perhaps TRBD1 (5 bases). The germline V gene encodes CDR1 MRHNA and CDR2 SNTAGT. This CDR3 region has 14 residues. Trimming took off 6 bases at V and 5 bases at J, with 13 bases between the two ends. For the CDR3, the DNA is TGTGCCAGCAGAGGAGAGGGACTCAATGAAAAACTGTTTTTT. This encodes CASRGEGLNEKLFF.

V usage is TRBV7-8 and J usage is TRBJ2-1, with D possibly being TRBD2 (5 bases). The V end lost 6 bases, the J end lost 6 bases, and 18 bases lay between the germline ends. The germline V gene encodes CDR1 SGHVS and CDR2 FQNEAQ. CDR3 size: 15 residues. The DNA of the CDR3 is TGTGCCAGCAGTTCCAGGAGGATTACAGTCAATGAGCAGTTCTTC. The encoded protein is CASSSRRITVNEQFF.

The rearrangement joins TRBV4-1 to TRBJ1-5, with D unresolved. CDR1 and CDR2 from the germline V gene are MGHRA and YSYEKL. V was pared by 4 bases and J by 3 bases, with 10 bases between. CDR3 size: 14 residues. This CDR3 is CASSREFSNQPQHF. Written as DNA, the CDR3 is TGCGCCAGCAGCCGCGAGTTCTCCAATCAGCCCCAGCATTTT.

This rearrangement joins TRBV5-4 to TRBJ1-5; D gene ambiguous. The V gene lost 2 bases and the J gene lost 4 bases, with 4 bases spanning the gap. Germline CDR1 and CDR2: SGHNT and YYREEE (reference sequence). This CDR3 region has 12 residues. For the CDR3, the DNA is TGTGCCAGCAGCTTCTATAATCAGCCCCAGCATTTT. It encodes CASSFYNQPQHF.

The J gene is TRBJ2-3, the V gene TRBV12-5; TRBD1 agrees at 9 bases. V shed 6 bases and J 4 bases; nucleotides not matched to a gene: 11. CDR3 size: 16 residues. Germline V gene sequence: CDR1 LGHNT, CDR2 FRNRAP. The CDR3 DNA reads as TGTGCTAGTGGCCCCGGGACAGGGATCCCGTCAGATACGCAGTATTTT. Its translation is CASGPGTGIPSDTQYF.

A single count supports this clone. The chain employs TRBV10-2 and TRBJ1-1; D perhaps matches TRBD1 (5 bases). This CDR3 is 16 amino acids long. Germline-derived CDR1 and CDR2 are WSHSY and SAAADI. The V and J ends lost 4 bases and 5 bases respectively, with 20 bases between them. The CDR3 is CASSGSGSDGGTEAFF. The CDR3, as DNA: TGCGCCAGCAGTGGGTCAGGGAGCGATGGCGGGACTGAAGCTTTCTTT.